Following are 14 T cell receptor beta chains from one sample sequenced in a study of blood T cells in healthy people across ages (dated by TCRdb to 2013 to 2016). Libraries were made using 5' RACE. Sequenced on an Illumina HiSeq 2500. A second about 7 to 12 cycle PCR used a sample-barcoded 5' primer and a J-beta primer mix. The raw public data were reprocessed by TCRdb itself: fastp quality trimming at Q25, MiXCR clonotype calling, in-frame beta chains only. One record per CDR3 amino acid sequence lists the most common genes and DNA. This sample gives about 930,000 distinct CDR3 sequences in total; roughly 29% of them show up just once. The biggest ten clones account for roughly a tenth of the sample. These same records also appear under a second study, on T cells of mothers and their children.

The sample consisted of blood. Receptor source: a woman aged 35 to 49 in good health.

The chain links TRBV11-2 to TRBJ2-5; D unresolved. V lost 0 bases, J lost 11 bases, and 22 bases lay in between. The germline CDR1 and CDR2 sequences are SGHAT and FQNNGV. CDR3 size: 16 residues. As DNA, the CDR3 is TGTGCCAGCAGCTTAGATCAGGCAGTCTCGTTCAATGAGCAGTACTTC. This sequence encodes CASSLDQAVSFNEQYF.

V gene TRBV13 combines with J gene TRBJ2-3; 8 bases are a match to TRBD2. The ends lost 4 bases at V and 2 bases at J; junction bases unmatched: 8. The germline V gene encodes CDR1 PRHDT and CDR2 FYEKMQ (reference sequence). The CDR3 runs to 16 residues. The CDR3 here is CASSSRGLEVTDTQYF. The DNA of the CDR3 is TGTGCCAGCAGCTCCAGGGGACTAGAGGTCACAGATACGCAGTATTTT.

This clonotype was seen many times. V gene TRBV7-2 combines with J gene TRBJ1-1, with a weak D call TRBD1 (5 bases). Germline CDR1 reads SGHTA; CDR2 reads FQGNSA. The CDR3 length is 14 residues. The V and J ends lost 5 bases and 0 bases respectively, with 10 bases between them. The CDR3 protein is CASSPRGVNTEAFF. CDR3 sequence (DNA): TGTGCCAGCAGCCCGCGAGGGGTGAACACTGAAGCTTTCTTT.

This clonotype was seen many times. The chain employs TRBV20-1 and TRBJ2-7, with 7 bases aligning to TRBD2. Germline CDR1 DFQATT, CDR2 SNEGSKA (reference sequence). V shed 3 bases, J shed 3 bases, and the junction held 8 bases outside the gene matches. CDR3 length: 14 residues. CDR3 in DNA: TGCAGTGCTAGTGAAGTTGGACTAGTCTACGAGCAGTACTTC. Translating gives CSASEVGLVYEQYF.

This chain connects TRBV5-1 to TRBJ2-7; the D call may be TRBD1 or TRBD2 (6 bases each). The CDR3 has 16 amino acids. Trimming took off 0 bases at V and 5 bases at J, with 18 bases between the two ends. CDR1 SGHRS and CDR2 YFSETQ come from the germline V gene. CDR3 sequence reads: CASSLGVIGGGNEQYF. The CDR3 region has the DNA TGCGCCAGCAGCTTGGGGGTTATCGGGGGCGGCAACGAGCAGTACTTC.

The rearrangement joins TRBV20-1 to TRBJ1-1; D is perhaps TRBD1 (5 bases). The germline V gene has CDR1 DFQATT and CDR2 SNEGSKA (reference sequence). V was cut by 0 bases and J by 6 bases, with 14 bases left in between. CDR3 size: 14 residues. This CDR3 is CSARDTGWRAEAFF. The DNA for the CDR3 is TGCAGTGCTAGAGATACAGGCTGGAGGGCTGAAGCTTTCTTT.

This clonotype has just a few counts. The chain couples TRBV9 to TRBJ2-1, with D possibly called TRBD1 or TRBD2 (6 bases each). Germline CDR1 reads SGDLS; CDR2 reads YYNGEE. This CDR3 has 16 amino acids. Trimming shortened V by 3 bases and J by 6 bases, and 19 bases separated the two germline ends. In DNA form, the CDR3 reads TGTGCCAGCAGCGGATCCTTTGGAGGAGGGGGCAATGAGCAGTTCTTC. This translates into CASSGSFGGGGNEQFF.

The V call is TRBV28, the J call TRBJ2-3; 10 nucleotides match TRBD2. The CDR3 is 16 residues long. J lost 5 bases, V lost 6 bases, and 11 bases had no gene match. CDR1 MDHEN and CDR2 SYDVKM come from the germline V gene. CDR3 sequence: CASSTSSGGAEDTQYF. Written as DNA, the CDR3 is TGTGCCAGCAGCACCTCCAGCGGGGGGGCCGAAGATACGCAGTATTTT.

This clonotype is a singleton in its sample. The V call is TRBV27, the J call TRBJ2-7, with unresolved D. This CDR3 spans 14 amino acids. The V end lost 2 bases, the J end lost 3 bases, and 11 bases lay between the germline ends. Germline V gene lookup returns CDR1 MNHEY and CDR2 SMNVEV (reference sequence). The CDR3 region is CASSLDGPSYEQYF. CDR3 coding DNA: TGTGCCAGCAGTTTAGACGGGCCGAGCTACGAGCAGTACTTC.

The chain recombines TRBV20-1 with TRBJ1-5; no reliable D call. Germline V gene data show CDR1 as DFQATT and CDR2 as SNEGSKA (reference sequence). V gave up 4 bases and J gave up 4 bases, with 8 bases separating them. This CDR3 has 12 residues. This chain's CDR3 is CSAKNNNQPQHF. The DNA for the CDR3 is TGCAGTGCTAAGAACAATAATCAGCCCCAGCATTTT.

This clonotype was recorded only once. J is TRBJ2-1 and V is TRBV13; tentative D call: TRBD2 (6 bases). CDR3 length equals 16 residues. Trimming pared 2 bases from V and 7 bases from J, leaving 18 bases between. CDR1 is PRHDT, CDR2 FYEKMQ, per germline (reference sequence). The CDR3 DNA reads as TGTGCCAGCAGCTTACGTGGAACTAGCAGCGAGAATGAGCAGTTCTTC. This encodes CASSLRGTSSENEQFF.

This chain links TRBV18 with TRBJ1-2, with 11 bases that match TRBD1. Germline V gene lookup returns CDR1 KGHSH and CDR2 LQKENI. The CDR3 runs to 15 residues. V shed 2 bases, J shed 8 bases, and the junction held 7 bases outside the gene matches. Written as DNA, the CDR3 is TGTGCCAGCTCACCAAGGGGACAGGGGGTGCACGGCTACACCTTC. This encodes CASSPRGQGVHGYTF.

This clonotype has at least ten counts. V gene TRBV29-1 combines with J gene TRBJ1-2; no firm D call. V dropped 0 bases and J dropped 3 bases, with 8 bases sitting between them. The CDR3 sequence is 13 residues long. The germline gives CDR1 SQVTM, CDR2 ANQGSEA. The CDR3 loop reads CSVEDRSYYGYTF. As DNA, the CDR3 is TGCAGCGTTGAAGACAGGTCCTACTATGGCTACACCTTC.

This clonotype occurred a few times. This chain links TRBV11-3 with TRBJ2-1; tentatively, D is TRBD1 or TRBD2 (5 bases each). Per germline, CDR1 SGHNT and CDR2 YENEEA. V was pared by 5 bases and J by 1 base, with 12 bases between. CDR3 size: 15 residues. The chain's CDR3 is CASSRGIASYNEQFF. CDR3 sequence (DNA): TGTGCCAGCAGCCGGGGCATAGCGTCCTACAATGAGCAGTTCTTC.